The 13 T cell receptor beta chains given below trace back to one sample, sequenced in a study of naive and memory T cell subsets. Adult healthy volunteers gave 2.5 ml peripheral blood for whole-blood RNA. Reverse transcription of blood and skin TCR RNA was primed at alpha and beta constant regions. TCRdb recomputed calls from the 5' RACE reads with MiXCR, one row per CDR3 protein. The sample holds 20,000 to 25,000 distinct CDR3 sequences, roughly 4.1% seen once. These receptors originate from a male donor in good health.

This clonotype was detected ten times or more. The chain has TRBV5-4 and TRBJ1-4; D is perhaps TRBD1 (6 bases). Trimming removed 4 bases at V and 5 bases at J, with 12 bases between. Looked up from germline, CDR1 is SGHNT and CDR2 is YYREEE (reference sequence). The CDR3 has 14 residues. This chain's CDR3 is CASSATGLNEKLFF. In nucleotides, the CDR3 is TGTGCCAGCAGCGCAACAGGGCTAAATGAAAAACTGTTTTTT.

This clonotype showed up many times. The chain joins TRBV6-6 to TRBJ2-5; D is unresolved. Trimming shortened V by 7 bases and J by 5 bases, and 14 bases separated the two germline ends. Germline-derived CDR1 and CDR2 are MNHNY and SVGAGI (reference sequence). The CDR3 totals 13 residues. The CDR3 DNA reads as TGTGCCAGCACCCTTCTCGGGCAGGAGACCCAGTACTTC. It codes for CASTLLGQETQYF.

The sample holds many counts of this clonotype. This chain connects TRBV5-8 to TRBJ2-7; possibly TRBD1 for D (6 bases). Per germline, CDR1 SGHTS and CDR2 YDEGEE. V gave up 4 bases and J gave up 5 bases, with 10 bases separating them. This CDR3 has 12 residues. CDR3 in amino acids: CASSNRVHEQYF. CDR3 coding DNA: TGTGCCAGCAGCAACAGGGTCCACGAGCAGTACTTC.

This clonotype has at least ten counts. The chain carries TRBV11-2 and TRBJ2-7; weak D call: TRBD1 (6 bases). The CDR3 sequence is 14 residues long. V was trimmed by 5 bases and J by 2 bases, leaving 13 bases between them. The germline gives CDR1 SGHAT, CDR2 FQNNGV. CDR3 loop: CASSRTDGTYEQYF. CDR3 in DNA: TGTGCCAGCAGCCGGACAGATGGGACCTACGAGCAGTACTTC. The whole variable domain, filled in from reference TRBV11-2 and TRBJ2-7, reads EAGVAQSPRYKIIEKRQSVAFWCNPISGHATLYWYQQILGQGPKLLIQFQNNGVVDDSQLPKDRFSAERLKGVDSTLKIQPAKLEDSAVYLCASSRTDGTYEQYFGPGTRLTVT.

This clonotype was found many times. This rearrangement joins TRBV20-1 to TRBJ2-1; TRBD1 is a possible D gene (6 bases). Between the trimmed V and J ends, which lost 8 bases and 9 bases, there was a span of 20 bases. Germline CDR1 reads DFQATT; CDR2 reads SNEGSKA (reference sequence). The CDR3 runs 13 residues. CDR3 in DNA: TGCAGTCTCGACAGGTTGGGGGCGGCTGAGCAGTTCTTC. Protein product: CSLDRLGAAEQFF.

This clonotype was counted at least ten times. The CDR3 nucleotides read TGTGCCAGCAGCTTCGGGGTGGCAGATACGCAGTATTTT. This encodes CASSFGVADTQYF. V and J are TRBV5-8 and TRBJ2-3; tentatively, D is TRBD2 (5 bases). V was clipped by 2 bases and J by 4 bases, with 8 bases between them. CDR3 length equals 13 residues. Germline V lookup: CDR1 SGHTS, CDR2 YDEGEE.

By share, this clonotype ranks as medium-sized. The gene calls are TRBV28 and TRBJ2-7; D is ambiguous. Germline V lookup: CDR1 MDHEN, CDR2 SYDVKM. The V end lost 4 bases, the J end lost 2 bases, and 9 bases lay between the germline ends. The CDR3 is made up of 13 amino acids. In nucleotides, the CDR3 is TGTGCCAGCAGTTCCCTGACGGCCTACGAGCAGTACTTC. This encodes CASSSLTAYEQYF.

This clonotype appeared many times. The chain couples TRBV5-1 to TRBJ2-1, with 7 bases fitting TRBD2. The CDR3 sequence is 16 residues long. V dropped 4 bases and J dropped 5; count of bases not matched to a gene: 12. Germline assignment: CDR1 SGHRS and CDR2 YFSETQ. CDR3 coding DNA: TGCGCCAGCAGCCCCCCTTCTAGCGGAACCAACAATGAGCAGTTCTTC. This translates into CASSPPSSGTNNEQFF.

There are a few counts of this clonotype. This chain uses TRBV27 with TRBJ2-6, with D possibly matching TRBD1 (5 bases). Per the germline V gene, CDR1 is MNHEY and CDR2 is SMNVEV (reference sequence). The CDR3 has 15 amino acids. V gave up 3 bases and J gave up 8 bases, with 14 bases separating them. The CDR3 here is CASSFNLAGTNVLTF. CDR3 nucleotide sequence: TGTGCCAGCAGTTTTAATCTGGCAGGGACCAACGTCCTGACTTTC.

This clonotype was counted at least ten times. The chain couples TRBV19 to TRBJ1-5, with 8 positions matching TRBD1. Per germline, CDR1 LNHDA and CDR2 SQIVND (reference sequence). V was clipped by 8 bases and J by 8 bases; unmatched bases: 14. The CDR3 contains 15 residues. Written as DNA, the CDR3 is TGTGCCAGTCGAACTGAACAGGGGGTCTACAAGCCCCAGCATTTT. Protein product: CASRTEQGVYKPQHF.

This clonotype was counted a few times. The chain uses TRBV19 and TRBJ2-4; TRBD1 agrees at 7 bases. V dropped 5 bases and J dropped 0; count of bases not matched to a gene: 4. The CDR3 totals 15 residues. CDR1 LNHDA and CDR2 SQIVND come from the germline V gene (reference sequence). CDR3 DNA: TGTGCCAGTAGTCCAGGGGGTCGAGCCAAAAACATTCAGTACTTC. As protein: CASSPGGRAKNIQYF.

This clonotype was picked up many times. The chain couples TRBV14 to TRBJ2-7; D ambiguous. The V gene's germline CDR1 is SGHDN and CDR2 FVKESK. Between the trimmed V and J ends, which lost 3 bases and 2 bases, there was a span of 14 bases. The CDR3 consists of 15 residues. Here the CDR3 DNA reads TGTGCCAGCAGCCACCGGTGGACCACCCCCTACGAGCAGTACTTC. This codes for CASSHRWTTPYEQYF.

Ten or more counts support this clonotype. Possible read error: a much larger clone is one base away. This sequence joins TRBV28 and TRBJ1-6; 8 bases line up with TRBD1. CDR1 is MDHEN, CDR2 SYDVKM, per germline. This CDR3 is 16 amino acids long. The CDR3 DNA follows: TGTGCCAGCAGTTCGCCCGTAACAGGGGGTAATTCACCCCTCAACTTT. It yields the protein CASSSPVTGGNSPLNF.